A single sample gave rise to the 13 T cell receptor beta chains below, sequenced in a study of T cell responses to AZD1222 COVID-19 vaccine. The method was immunoSEQ multiplex PCR; TCRdb's version includes in-frame clones alone and lacks a portion of them. This sample yields about 86,000 clones, of which about 72% are seen a single time; more than 20% belongs to the top ten. This specimen was peripheral blood, taken on day 0 of AZD1222 vaccination. These receptors were taken from an adult in good health.

The CDR3 region is CASSLTGASQETQYF. The DNA for the CDR3 is TGCGCCAGCAGCCTAACCGGGGCGTCCCAAGAGACCCAGTACTTC. The V call is TRBV5-1, the J call TRBJ2-5, with D perhaps given as TRBD1 or TRBD2 (5 bases each). In germline, CDR1 is SGHRS, CDR2 YFSETQ. Trimming took 4 bases from V and 1 from J, leaving 14 bases between them. The CDR3 spans 15 residues.

The gene calls are TRBV18 and TRBJ2-2; D gene uncertain. The CDR3 is 15 amino acids. CDR1 and CDR2 (germline): KGHSH, LQKENI. Trimming shortened V by 2 bases and J by 5 bases, and 12 bases separated the two germline ends. As DNA, the CDR3 is TGTGCCAGCTCACCAACGCGAATGGTAACCGGGGAGCTGTTTTTT. Translated, it gives CASSPTRMVTGELFF.

The chain is built from TRBV10-1 and TRBJ2-1; 14 bases line up with TRBD2. The J segment lost 1 base and the V segment lost 2 bases, leaving 10 bases of the junction unmatched. This CDR3 has 20 amino acids. Germline-derived CDR1 and CDR2 are WNHNN and SYGVQD (reference sequence). This CDR3 is CASSEAPGTSGRSSYNEQFF. For the CDR3, the DNA is TGCGCCAGCAGTGAGGCGCCAGGGACTAGCGGGAGATCGTCCTACAATGAGCAGTTCTTC.

The rearrangement joins TRBV11-2 to TRBJ2-7; unclear D gene. CDR3 size: 14 residues. Trimming shortened V by 5 bases and J by 3 bases, and 14 bases separated the two germline ends. Germline CDR1 reads SGHAT; CDR2 reads FQNNGV. The CDR3 here is CASSLIHWDYEQYF. The CDR3 nucleotides read TGTGCCAGCAGCCTCATCCACTGGGACTACGAGCAGTACTTC.

The chain links TRBV7-8 to TRBJ1-1, with D possibly being TRBD1 (6 bases). Germline CDR1 reads SGHVS; CDR2 reads FQNEAQ. Trimming pared 3 bases from V and 1 base from J, leaving 12 bases between. The CDR3 runs 15 residues. The CDR3 loop is CASSLHRGANTEAFF. CDR3 nucleotides: TGTGCCAGCAGCTTGCACCGGGGGGCGAACACTGAAGCTTTCTTT.

The V call is TRBV5-1, the J call TRBJ1-1; the D is unclear. Germline CDR1 SGHRS, CDR2 YFSETQ. The CDR3 loop spans 13 amino acids. V lost 3 bases and J 5 bases, leaving 11 bases between the germline ends. CDR3 region: CASSYQGGTEAFF. Here the CDR3 DNA reads TGCGCCAGCAGCTATCAAGGAGGAACTGAAGCTTTCTTT. Based on the CDR3 plus reference TRBV5-1 and TRBJ1-1, the full variable domain is KAGVTQTPRYLIKTRGQQVTLSCSPISGHRSVSWYQQTPGQGLQFLFEYFSETQRNKGNFPGRFSGRQFSNSRSEMNVSTLELGDSALYLCASSYQGGTEAFFGQGTRLTVV.

This clone occurred a few times. The chain uses TRBV5-5 and TRBJ1-2; 9 bases agree with TRBD1. Per the germline V gene, CDR1 is SGHKS and CDR2 is YYEKEE (reference sequence). After removal of 1 base from V and 8 bases from J, the junction contained 3 bases not matched to a gene. CDR3 size: 13 residues. CDR3 sequence reads: CASSLTGGAGYTF. Written as DNA, the CDR3 is TGTGCCAGCAGCTTGACAGGGGGCGCAGGCTACACCTTC.

The rearrangement joins TRBV10-2 to TRBJ2-6, with D tentatively TRBD1 (6 bases). This CDR3 is built from 16 residues. The germline V and J ends were trimmed by 2 bases and 2 bases, with 10 bases remaining between them. Per germline, CDR1 WSHSY and CDR2 SAAADI. CDR3 sequence: CASSEVTGPGANVLTF. Written as DNA, the CDR3 is TGCGCCAGCAGTGAGGTCACAGGGCCTGGGGCCAACGTCCTGACTTTC.

The chain couples TRBV11-2 to TRBJ2-5; D may be TRBD2 (6 bases). CDR3 length: 15 residues. V lost 4 bases, J lost 4 bases, and 16 bases lay in between. Germline V gene sequence: CDR1 SGHAT, CDR2 FQNNGV. The DNA of the CDR3 is TGTGCCAGCAGCTCGTTTGGCGGGACTGGAGAGACCCAGTACTTC. Translating it yields CASSSFGGTGETQYF.

The chain carries TRBV16 and TRBJ2-1; TRBD2 is a possible D gene (6 bases). The CDR3 extends over 13 amino acids. Germline CDR1 reads KGHSY; CDR2 reads FQNENV. V was clipped by 4 bases and J by 6 bases, with 10 bases between them. DNA of the CDR3: TGTGCCAGCAGCCGGAGCGGGCCCAATGAGCAGTTCTTC. Translation gives CASSRSGPNEQFF.

The chain combines TRBV7-2 with TRBJ2-1, with TRBD1 identical over 7 bases. Germline-derived CDR1 and CDR2 are SGHTA and FQGNSA. The V and J ends lost 5 bases and 5 bases, in that order; junction bases with no gene match: 9. The CDR3 is 15 amino acids. As DNA, the CDR3 is TGTGCCAGCAGCCTACAAGACAGGGTTAACAATGAGCAGTTCTTC. Protein sequence: CASSLQDRVNNEQFF.

This chain uses TRBV19 with TRBJ1-2; D uncertain. The CDR3 is 14 amino acids. V was pared by 5 bases and J by 6 bases, with 16 bases between. The germline CDR1 and CDR2 sequences are LNHDA and SQIVND (reference sequence). The chain's CDR3 is CASSPAGAFNGYTF. The CDR3, as DNA: TGTGCCAGTAGTCCGGCAGGAGCGTTTAATGGCTACACCTTC.

This clone has more than one count but fewer than ten. This rearrangement joins TRBV6-5 to TRBJ2-3; D may be TRBD1 (5 bases). CDR3 length equals 13 residues. Germline V gene sequence: CDR1 MNHEY, CDR2 SVGAGI. Trimming took 4 bases from V and 3 from J, leaving 8 bases between them. The CDR3 protein is CASSFPGTDTQYF. The CDR3 DNA follows: TGTGCCAGCAGTTTCCCAGGGACAGATACGCAGTATTTT.